Below, 23 T cell receptor beta chains from the same sample are listed, as sequenced in a study of cytomegalovirus exposure and HLA in healthy donors. Researchers ran the PCR with 60 Vbeta and 13 Jbeta primers. The method was immunoSEQ multiplex PCR; TCRdb's version includes in-frame clones alone and lacks a portion of them. The sample records about 140,000 clones, roughly three quarters being singletons. The sequenced sample was PBMCs. The receptors derive from a female donor in good health and CMV-seronegative.

CDR3: CASSRLAGRRDGGNDGYTF. CDR3 bases: TGTGCCAGCAGCCGATTAGCGGGGCGGCGAGACGGGGGGAACGATGGCTACACCTTC. V usage is TRBV11-2 and J usage is TRBJ1-2, with a weak D call TRBD1 (5 bases). Trimming took off 5 bases at V and 6 bases at J, with 31 bases between the two ends. Germline V gene data show CDR1 as SGHAT and CDR2 as FQNNGV. This CDR3 contains 19 residues.

This chain connects TRBV5-1 to TRBJ2-5; D uncertain. This CDR3 comprises 12 residues. The germline V gene encodes CDR1 SGHRS and CDR2 YFSETQ. The V gene lost 4 bases and the J gene lost 4 bases, with 8 bases spanning the gap. The CDR3 spells CASSPAGETQYF. The CDR3 region has the DNA TGCGCCAGCAGCCCGGCAGGAGAGACCCAGTACTTC.

This rearrangement joins TRBV18 to TRBJ2-7, with a tentative D call TRBD1 (6 bases). Germline values: CDR1 KGHSH, CDR2 LQKENI. The CDR3 is made up of 13 amino acids. The germline V and J ends were trimmed by 4 bases and 6 bases, with 13 bases remaining between them. The CDR3 is CASSRTGSREQYF. The CDR3 DNA reads TGTGCCAGCTCACGAACAGGGTCACGCGAGCAGTACTTC.

In this sample, this clone turned up once. The rearrangement uses TRBV7-8 and TRBJ2-5; 7 bases are a match to TRBD2. The CDR3 loop spans 18 amino acids. The V and J ends lost 2 bases and 0 bases, in that order; junction bases with no gene match: 12. Germline CDR1 is SGHVS and CDR2 is FQNEAQ. The CDR3 DNA is TGTGCCAGCAGCTTACGCGGTCGGAGCGGGGTGTACCAAGAGACCCAGTACTTC. It specifies CASSLRGRSGVYQETQYF.

This clone was seen at least ten times. The chain employs TRBV2 and TRBJ1-2, with TRBD1 matching over 7 bases. The germline V gene has CDR1 SNHLY and CDR2 FYNNEI. The CDR3 sequence is 18 residues long. Trimming at V came to 3 bases and at J to 0 bases, leaving 13 bases not matched to a gene. As DNA, the CDR3 is TGTGCCAGCAGTGATCTCCGGACAGGTTCGCTTGCTAACTATGGCTACACCTTC. As protein: CASSDLRTGSLANYGYTF.

This chain links TRBV27 with TRBJ2-7; 7 bases are a match to TRBD2. The germline V gene has CDR1 MNHEY and CDR2 SMNVEV (reference sequence). Trimming took 1 base from V and 5 from J; bases not matched to a gene: 2. This CDR3 is 13 amino acids long. In DNA form, the CDR3 reads TGTGCCAGCAGTTTATGGGGGGGAAACGAGCAGTACTTC. It codes for CASSLWGGNEQYF.

The CDR3 bases are TGTGCCAGCAGTTTATTCCAGGGGGTGGACGCTGAAGCTTTCTTT. This codes for CASSLFQGVDAEAFF. The chain uses TRBV27 and TRBJ1-1, with 7 bases identical to TRBD1. V shed 1 base, J shed 6 bases, and the junction held 8 bases outside the gene matches. The germline gives CDR1 MNHEY, CDR2 SMNVEV (reference sequence). The CDR3 is 15 amino acids.

This clone was found a few times. V usage is TRBV28 and J usage is TRBJ1-1; D may be TRBD1 (6 bases). There are 15 residues in the CDR3. V lost 2 bases and J lost 0, with 10 bases in between. Germline V lookup: CDR1 MDHEN, CDR2 SYDVKM. This chain's CDR3 is CASSLPGHLNTEAFF. The CDR3 DNA sequence: TGTGCCAGCAGTTTACCGGGACACTTGAACACTGAAGCTTTCTTT.

The chain has TRBV9 and TRBJ2-3; unclear D gene. Between the trimmed V and J ends, which lost 0 bases and 0 bases, there was a span of 11 bases. Germline V gene lookup returns CDR1 SGDLS and CDR2 YYNGEE. The CDR3 extends over 16 amino acids. For the CDR3, the DNA is TGTGCCAGCAGCGTAGGATCAGATTCTAGCACAGATACGCAGTATTTT. Amino acids: CASSVGSDSSTDTQYF.

The chain has TRBV7-9 and TRBJ2-7; TRBD1 agrees at 9 bases. The CDR3 has 15 amino acids. Germline V gene data show CDR1 as SEHNR and CDR2 as FQNEAQ (reference sequence). The J segment lost 9 bases and the V segment lost 7 bases, leaving 16 bases of the junction unmatched. CDR3 region: CASTSPQDRGRGQYF. The CDR3 DNA sequence: TGTGCCAGCACGTCCCCACAAGACAGGGGGAGAGGGCAGTACTTC.

The J gene is TRBJ1-3, the V gene TRBV2; no clear D gene. V was trimmed by 4 bases and J by 0 bases, leaving 19 bases between them. Germline loops: CDR1 SNHLY, CDR2 FYNNEI. This CDR3 comprises 18 residues. CDR3 protein: CASSVYPGLTTSGNTIYF. The CDR3, as DNA: TGTGCCAGCAGTGTTTATCCGGGATTAACAACCTCTGGAAACACCATATATTTT.

The rearrangement uses TRBV20-1 and TRBJ2-7, with a weak D call TRBD1 (6 bases). This CDR3 contains 11 residues. The germline gives CDR1 DFQATT, CDR2 SNEGSKA (reference sequence). V was cut by 6 bases and J by 4 bases, with 10 bases left in between. This CDR3 is CSANTGYEQYF. CDR3 coding DNA: TGCAGTGCAAACACAGGGTACGAGCAGTACTTC.

The V call is TRBV5-5, the J call TRBJ1-5, with TRBD1 as a possible D gene (6 bases). V dropped 2 bases and J dropped 4 bases, with 10 bases sitting between them. This CDR3 has 14 amino acids. Germline CDR1 SGHKS, CDR2 YYEKEE (reference sequence). The CDR3 DNA is TGTGCCAGCAGCTTTGGACAGAGTAATCAGCCCCAGCATTTT. Translated, it gives CASSFGQSNQPQHF.

This clone appeared once. The chain carries TRBV30 and TRBJ1-1; D not resolved. Germline values: CDR1 GTSNPN, CDR2 SVGIG (reference sequence). This CDR3 has 12 amino acids. The germline V and J ends were trimmed by 4 bases and 5 bases, with 11 bases remaining between them. The CDR3 sequence: CAWTLMATEAFF. The CDR3 nucleotides are TGTGCCTGGACCCTTATGGCTACTGAAGCTTTCTTT. The entire variable domain, with the rest obtained from reference TRBV30 and TRBJ1-1, is as follows: SQTIHQWPATLVQPVGSPLSLECTVEGTSNPNLYWYRQAAGRGLQLLFYSVGIGQISSEVPQNLSASRPQDRQFILSSKKLLLSDSGFYLCAWTLMATEAFFGQGTRLTVV.

The genes are TRBV2 and TRBJ1-4; possible D gene TRBD1, 6 bases. This CDR3 is 14 amino acids long. With 7 bases removed from V and 4 bases from J, the gap between germline ends came to 13 bases. CDR1 and CDR2 (germline): SNHLY, FYNNEI. The CDR3, as DNA: TGTGCCAGCACCCCAGGGGCTTATAATGAAAAACTGTTTTTT. Its translation: CASTPGAYNEKLFF.

The gene calls are TRBV30 and TRBJ2-3; 8 bases match TRBD2. This CDR3 has 13 amino acids. Germline V gene lookup returns CDR1 GTSNPN and CDR2 SVGIG (reference sequence). V lost 5 bases and J lost 4; bases outside the gene matches: 5. The CDR3 protein is CAWAGGGSDTQYF. As DNA, the CDR3 is TGTGCCTGGGCTGGCGGGGGGTCAGATACGCAGTATTTT. Variable domain in full (rest from reference TRBV30 and TRBJ2-3): SQTIHQWPATLVQPVGSPLSLECTVEGTSNPNLYWYRQAAGRGLQLLFYSVGIGQISSEVPQNLSASRPQDRQFILSSKKLLLSDSGFYLCAWAGGGSDTQYFGPGTRLTVL.

The CDR3 spells CASSYEEVREQYF. The DNA of the CDR3 is TGTGCCAGCAGTTACGAGGAAGTTCGCGAGCAGTACTTC. The rearrangement joins TRBV6-5 to TRBJ2-7, with D unclear. The V and J ends lost 2 bases and 6 bases respectively, with 11 bases between them. Germline V gene data show CDR1 as MNHEY and CDR2 as SVGAGI. CDR3 length: 13 residues.

There are a few counts of this clone. The chain is built from TRBV7-8 and TRBJ2-1; D perhaps matches TRBD2 (6 bases). Germline V gene data show CDR1 as SGHVS and CDR2 as FQNEAQ. Deletions cut 1 base from V and 9 bases from J, with 10 bases between. The CDR3 extends over 13 amino acids. CDR3 in DNA: TGTGCCAGCAGCTTAGATTGGGGAGGTGAGCAGTTCTTC. This sequence encodes CASSLDWGGEQFF.

The CDR3: CASSWGDRATAAPYGYTF. The CDR3 bases are TGCGCCAGCAGCTGGGGGGACAGGGCCACCGCCGCCCCTTATGGCTACACCTTC. This chain joins TRBV5-1 and TRBJ1-2; 9 bases are shared with TRBD1. CDR3 length equals 18 residues. Germline CDR1 SGHRS, CDR2 YFSETQ. V gave up 3 bases and J gave up 5 bases; unmatched junction bases: 17.

This chain's CDR3 is CASSERGTAYQPQHF. The DNA of the CDR3 is TGTGCCAGCAGTGAACGCGGGACAGCATATCAGCCCCAGCATTTT. V usage is TRBV2 and J usage is TRBJ1-5, with 7 bases matching TRBD1. This CDR3 contains 15 residues. With 2 bases clipped from V and 5 bases from J, the junction kept 6 bases outside the gene matches. Germline CDR1 SNHLY, CDR2 FYNNEI.

The genes are TRBV2 and TRBJ1-5, with a possible D match to TRBD1 (6 bases). The CDR3 totals 16 residues. Germline V CDR1 and CDR2: SNHLY, FYNNEI. V was clipped by 5 bases and J by 7 bases, with 21 bases between them. Here the CDR3 DNA reads TGTGCCAGCAGTCAAACGCCCCCAGGGGCGGGCCAGCCCCAGCATTTT. Its translation is CASSQTPPGAGQPQHF.

The rearrangement uses TRBV5-1 and TRBJ1-3; TRBD1 matches 9 bases. Per germline, CDR1 SGHRS and CDR2 YFSETQ. The CDR3 length is 17 residues. V lost 4 bases, J lost 0 bases, and 8 bases stayed unmatched. CDR3 sequence reads: CASSPGTGSHSGNTIYF. CDR3 nucleotide sequence: TGCGCCAGCAGCCCGGGGACAGGGTCCCACTCTGGAAACACCATATATTTT.

In this sample, this clone turned up once. The gene calls are TRBV11-1 and TRBJ2-6; 7 bases line up with TRBD1. V gave up 3 bases and J gave up 3 bases; unmatched junction bases: 11. CDR1 and CDR2 (germline): SGHAT, FQDESV (reference sequence). CDR3 length: 18 amino acids. In nucleotides, the CDR3 is TGTGCCAGCAGCTTCGGGACAGTAGCATTGGTTGGGGCCAACGTCCTGACTTTC. It translates to CASSFGTVALVGANVLTF.